This TCR beta chain was recovered during a study of T-cell memory formation after mild COVID-19. Background on the study: Largely, TCR clusters stayed within a single donor.

Germline assignment: CDR1 SGHTA and CDR2 FQGNSA. The J segment lost 3 bases and the V segment lost 5 bases, leaving 9 bases of the junction unmatched. The CDR3 is 15 amino acids. TCRdb independently ran MiXCR on the 5' RACE reads; one entry per CDR3 protein. The data contain approximately 350,000 distinct CDR3 sequences, 25% to 30% of them singletons. The specimen was PBMCs or a T cell subset sorted from them (not recorded which). The chain couples TRBV7-2 to TRBJ2-7, with 8 bases lining up with TRBD1. The receptor's source is an adult woman who had mild COVID-19 (a few samples of this study predate the infection). Cell type and time point are not known. The CDR3 coding sequence is TGTGCCAGCAGCCACCGACAGGGGAGCGGCTACGAGCAGTACTTC. Its translation: CASSHRQGSGYEQYF. The complete variable domain, with remaining parts taken from reference TRBV7-2 and TRBJ2-7, reads GAGVSQSPSNKVTEKGKDVELRCDPISGHTALYWYRQSLGQGLEFLIYFQGNSAPDKSGLPSDRFSAERTGGSVSTLTIQRTQQEDSAVYLCASSHRQGSGYEQYFGPGTRLTVT.